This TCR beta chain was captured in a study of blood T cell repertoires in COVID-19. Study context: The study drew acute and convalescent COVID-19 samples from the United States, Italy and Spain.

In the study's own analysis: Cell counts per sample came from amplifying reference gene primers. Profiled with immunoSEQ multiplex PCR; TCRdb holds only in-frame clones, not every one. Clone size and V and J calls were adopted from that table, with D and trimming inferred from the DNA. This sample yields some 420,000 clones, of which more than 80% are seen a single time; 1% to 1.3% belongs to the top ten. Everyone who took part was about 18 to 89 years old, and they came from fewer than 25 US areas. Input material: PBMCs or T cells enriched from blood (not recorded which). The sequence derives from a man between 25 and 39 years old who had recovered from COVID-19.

The CDR3 is CASSPRSLSSYEQYF. CDR3 in DNA: TGTGCCAGCAGCCCCCGGTCCCTGAGCTCCTACGAGCAGTACTTC. The chain carries TRBV7-9 and TRBJ2-7; D unresolved. With 5 bases removed from V and 0 bases from J, the gap between germline ends came to 14 bases. The germline V gene encodes CDR1 SEHNR and CDR2 FQNEAQ (reference sequence). CDR3 length equals 15 residues. The variable domain in full, completed from reference TRBV7-9 and TRBJ2-7, reads DTGVSQNPRHKITKRGQNVTFRCDPISEHNRLYWYRQTLGQGPEFLTYFQNEAQLEKSRLLSDRFSAERPKGSFSTLEIQRTEQGDSAMYLCASSPRSLSSYEQYFGPGTRLTVT.